This TCR beta chain comes out of a study of cytomegalovirus exposure and HLA in healthy donors (dated by TCRdb to about 2017). Concerning the study at large: According to an earlier analysis of a few hundred of the donors, 150 million to 200 million T cells yielded approximately 120 million unique TCR beta sequences and about 280 Gb of sequence data. The number of donors typed differed by locus, with 629-630 for A, B, C, DRB1 and DQB1, over 500 for DQA1, 606 for DPA1, and approximately 470 for DPB1. Because of strong linkage in the cohort, a handful of DR-DQ haplotypes were treated as single units for association and clustering. In an earlier analysis of a few hundred of the donors, high-throughput TCR beta sequencing was used to judge whether each TCR beta V gene segment behaved as functional or pseudogenic. An early release that covered more than 550 HLA-typed donors contained approximately 300 gigabases of sequencing data and tens of millions of unique TCR sequences. In a later genetic analysis, genome-wide SNP genotypes for about 55% of the 666 donors were used, and that subset was treated as a discovery cohort. The study combined high-throughput TCR immunosequencing, statistical association of individual TCRs with disease status, and machine learning to predict cytomegalovirus infection status. Along with the approximately 700-subject first cohort, a separate validation cohort of over a hundred different subjects was used. In a later analysis, previously published TCR beta repertoires from roughly 710 donors were re-analyzed and high-resolution HLA genotyping was added so that TCR occurrence patterns could be studied. Class I and class II HLA loci were covered by the typing at four-digit resolution. All discovery cohort repertoires had been generated using a single sequencing platform. Using immunosequencing, the study profiled T cell repertoires from 500 to 800 subjects and related those repertoires to cytomegalovirus serostatus. Of the 350 to 450 genotyped donors, more than 75% were placed in the genetic ancestry cluster associated with self-reported Caucasian donors. Across under 500 genotyped donors of the cohort, an average of about 250,000 unique TCR beta nucleotide sequences per donor were sequenced, and around 20% of those sequences were non-productive. The later analysis used no new phenotypic data to find candidate immune exposures, relying instead on TCR beta sequences and their occurrence across donors. Donor age, sex, ethnicity and CMV serostatus were compiled alongside the repertoire data. The study aimed to test whether cataloging public T cell receptors could reveal signatures of past pathogen exposure.

Libraries were constructed by the immunoSEQ multiplex PCR assay. For the multiplex PCR, a mixture combining 60 forward primers for TCR Vbeta segments and 13 reverse primers for TCR Jbeta segments was used. The CDR3 region of rearranged TCR beta genes was amplified from genomic DNA with a multiplex PCR assay. Amplified TCR beta libraries were sequenced as 87-base-pair reads on the Illumina HiSeq System. On the authors' methods: A later analysis counted approximately 84 million unique TCR beta chains across the 550 to 700 repertoires, and some 11 million of these chains were shared by at least two donors. Raw reads were error-corrected and collapsed into unique sequences with a nearest-neighbor algorithm that merged closely related sequences to remove PCR and sequencing errors. CDR3 sequences were aligned to IMGT reference sequences to assign V, D and J gene segments. For a sequence to be retained, at least a six-nucleotide match to both a V gene segment and a J gene segment was required. A rearrangement counted as productive if the CDR3 had no stop codons and remained in frame with V and J, and every other rearrangement counted as non-productive. Following IMGT convention, CDR3 was defined as the stretch from the second conserved V-encoded cysteine to the conserved J-encoded phenylalanine. Sequences without an unambiguous match to a single V gene segment were excluded from the earlier analysis of almost 600 of the donors. In an earlier analysis of roughly 600 of the donors, a V segment was called functional when productive rearrangements were above 56.7%, and segregating when the standard deviation between donors exceeded 5%. To diagnose cytomegalovirus status from the catalog of TCR beta chain sequences, a statistical classification framework was built. In a later analysis, TCR nucleotide sequences were compared against IMGT/GENE-DB human TR gene sequences so that V and J genes could be assigned. Using the TCRdist pipeline, a later analysis assigned CDR3 sequences along with most-parsimonious VDJ recombination scenarios. In a later analysis, every TCR beta chain was defined by the combination of its CDR3 amino acid sequence and its V-gene family, and reads without a unique V-gene family were dropped. As a way to deal with suspected cross-contamination and a sequencing artifact, a later analysis dropped 450 to 600 nucleotide sequences that were highly shared and had low generation probability. In a later analysis, a clonal expansion index for each public chain was calculated from normalized within-repertoire ranks of inferred template counts. In a later analysis, generation probabilities were computed using a VDJ recombination model fitted to out-of-frame rearrangements, and the results were checked against IGoR. A later analysis scored TCR-TCR, TCR-HLA and TCR-CMV co-occurrence with hypergeometric tests, applying a repertoire-size bias correction to TCR pairs. To estimate false discovery rates, a later analysis permuted the HLA or CMV assignments 20 times. In a later analysis, co-occurring TCRs were grouped using DBSCAN, and TCRdist sequence similarity was added for clustering within HLA-allele-positive subsets. Repertoires with fewer than 30,000 or more than 120,000 public chains were left out of co-occurrence clustering, as were about 5 repertoires with anomalous nucleotide sharing. As stored in TCRdb, this immuneACCESS dataset retains in-frame rearrangements with V and J assigned. A fraction of the clones does not appear; measured against another copy, unresolved V genes explain less than half of the discrepancy, and the remainder lacks a known reason. V, J and clone size reflect that table, while D and trimming were determined from the DNA. The sample table records some 70,000 clones; roughly 80% of these occur just once. The biggest ten clones account for approximately 5.4% of the sample.

The CDR3 sequence holds 14 residues, the cysteine and phenylalanine included. Of the read, only the CDR3 DNA is kept; its 42 bases are in frame from base 1. V and J lose 3 bases and 1 base, and a span of 9 bases separates them. Via the germline V gene, CDR1 is MGHRA and CDR2 YSYEKL. The cohort comprised hundreds of healthy bone marrow donors. All cohort members were sampled while nominally healthy, although unrecorded immune exposures were likely present. The donor tested CMV seropositive and was one of the 289 seropositive cohort members. A peripheral blood sample was collected from each donor, and TCR beta sequencing was performed on peripheral blood mononuclear cells. The Qiagen DNeasy Blood Extraction Kit was used to extract genomic DNA from the blood cell samples. What the research found in general, with its limitations: Most CMV-associated TCR beta chains appeared to be HLA-restricted in a later analysis, and the HLA associations seemed to be driven largely by CMV exposure. Roughly uniform sequencing depth across donors was assumed in presence/absence analyses, although this assumption may not hold. Correlated functional status among segregating V segments might reflect linkage disequilibrium, but an unknown experimental factor could not be ruled out. When HLA alleles, especially DR and DQ, strongly co-occurred, attributing TCR associations to individual alleles was difficult. A further reported finding was that TCR beta sequences accurately predicted the HLA-A and HLA-B alleles for most subjects in the first cohort. Three of the identified cytomegalovirus-associated TCR beta chains were confirmed in vitro to be specific for cytomegalovirus antigens. Because the 87-base-pair reads could not distinguish some IMGT-functional V segments, including TRBV6-2 and TRBV6-3, those segments were excluded. The classifier was reported to diagnose cytomegalovirus status with high specificity and sensitivity in both the original cohort and the validation cohort. Because counts were too low, around 18 rarely observed V segments, including chromosome 9 orphons, were left out of the earlier analysis of 500 to 750 of the donors. In a later analysis, some 17,000 TCR beta sequences were associated with specific HLA alleles at a false discovery rate of 0.05. In an earlier analysis of fewer than 700 of the donors, most TCR beta V segments appeared in productive rearrangements about 87% or about 30% of the time, broadly matching IMGT annotations. Only TCR beta chains were sequenced in this cohort, and the absence of alpha or paired-chain data limited detectable features. Because HLA typing was missing for some donors at each locus, association tests included only the typed subset. The study listed approximately 150 TCR beta chains as associated with cytomegalovirus. A cluster of highly shared sequence variants was judged likely to represent a technical artifact of the sequencing pipeline. A later genetic analysis associated a missense DCLRE1C variant with V-gene and J-gene trimming of TCR beta chains, and an independent cohort replicated the association. A later analysis found that TCR association rates varied across HLA loci, with DRB1 alleles showing the most associated TCRs and HLA-C alleles the fewest. The only immune exposure information available for the cohort was CMV serostatus. In a later analysis, several top co-occurrence clusters were reported to appear linked to parvovirus B19, influenza, CMV and Epstein-Barr virus. The authors suggested that the approach could potentially be extended to other disease states and immunological phenotypes. In a later analysis, HLA-associated TCR beta chains were found to be more clonally expanded and to have lower generation probabilities than equally common non-associated chains. Compared with the roughly 600-donor mean, donors in an Asian-associated ancestry cluster had fewer N-insertions in productive TCRs, according to a later genetic analysis. While some public TCRs were present in many individuals, most TCR sequences turned up only very rarely across donors.

A note on this clone: This receptor's antigen is unknown. No base qualities exist here, and no much larger clone lies one base off it.

The TCR sequence derives from a male donor in good health and CMV-seropositive. The rearrangement joined TRBV4-1 to TRBJ1-1; matching of 6 bases hints at TRBD1 as the D gene. Material for sequencing was PBMCs. The sequenced DNA: TGCGCCAGCAGCCATCTGACAGGGAACACTGAAGCTTTCTTT. Translated, it gives CASSHLTGNTEAFF.